The table lists the clone carrying this TCR beta chain with a few counts. Its antigen is still unknown. The V gene's germline CDR1 is KGHSH and CDR2 LQKENI. The V end was cut by 2 bases, the J end by 7 bases, with 12 bases between. The CDR3 contains 14 residues. TCRbeta libraries were built with three rounds of nested PCR, modified from ARM-PCR. TCRdb redid the calling of the multiplex PCR reads with MiXCR, one entry per CDR3 protein. The sample has over 110,000 distinct CDR3 sequences; roughly 66% are singletons. The entry originates in a study of tumor and adjacent non-tumor tissue in lung cancer. Overall study: Patients were aged 31 to 76, approximately ten men and about 5 women, stage I to III. Study-wide results and caveats: Shorter survival was associated with higher TCR diversity in tumors.

This sample's RNA came from whole unsorted tissue. The chain combines TRBV18 with TRBJ1-5; D gene ambiguous. The origin of this receptor is a man in his fifties or sixties with small cell lung cancer. The sample taken for sequencing was lung tumor tissue. The CDR3 loop reads CASSPTRVGQPQHF. CDR3 DNA: TGTGCCAGCTCACCAACGAGGGTAGGACAGCCCCAGCATTTT.